The present TCR beta chain was sequenced within a study of blood T cell repertoires in COVID-19. The CDR3 is 15 amino acids. CDR1 is SSHAT, CDR2 FNYEAQ, per germline (reference sequence). Produced via immunoSEQ multiplex PCR; TCRdb's table is partial and in-frame only. This table has 100,000 to 150,000 clones, approximately 90% appearing once. As concerns this clone: The junction does not match germline at one end; this may be a read error.

The specimen was peripheral blood. This sequence joins TRBV7-7 and TRBJ2-5; 9 bases line up with TRBD1. The clonotype comes from a man in his sixties with COVID-19, enrolled during active disease. CDR3 DNA sequence: TGTGCTAGCAGCTCCGGGACAGGGTATCAAGAGACCCAGTACTTC. Translated: CASSSGTGYQETQYF.